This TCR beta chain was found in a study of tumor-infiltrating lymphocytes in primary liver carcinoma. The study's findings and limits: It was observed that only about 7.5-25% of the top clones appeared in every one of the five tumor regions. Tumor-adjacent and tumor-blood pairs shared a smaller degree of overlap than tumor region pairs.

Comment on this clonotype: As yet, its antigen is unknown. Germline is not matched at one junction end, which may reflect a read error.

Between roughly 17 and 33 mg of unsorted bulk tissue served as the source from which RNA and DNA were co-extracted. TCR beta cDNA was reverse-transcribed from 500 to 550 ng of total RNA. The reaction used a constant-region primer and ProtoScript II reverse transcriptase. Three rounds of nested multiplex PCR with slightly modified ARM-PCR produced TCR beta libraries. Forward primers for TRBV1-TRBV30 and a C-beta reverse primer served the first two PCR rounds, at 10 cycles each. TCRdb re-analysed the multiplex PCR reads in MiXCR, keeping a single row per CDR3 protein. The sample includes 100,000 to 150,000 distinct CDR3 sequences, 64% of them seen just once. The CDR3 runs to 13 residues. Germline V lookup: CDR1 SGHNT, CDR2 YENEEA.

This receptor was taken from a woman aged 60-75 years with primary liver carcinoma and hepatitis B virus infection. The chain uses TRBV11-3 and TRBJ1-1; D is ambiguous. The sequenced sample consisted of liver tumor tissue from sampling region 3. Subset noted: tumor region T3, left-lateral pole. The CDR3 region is CPSSRSLATEASF. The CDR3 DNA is TGTCCCAGCAGCCGTTCACTGGCTACTGAAGCTTCCTTT.